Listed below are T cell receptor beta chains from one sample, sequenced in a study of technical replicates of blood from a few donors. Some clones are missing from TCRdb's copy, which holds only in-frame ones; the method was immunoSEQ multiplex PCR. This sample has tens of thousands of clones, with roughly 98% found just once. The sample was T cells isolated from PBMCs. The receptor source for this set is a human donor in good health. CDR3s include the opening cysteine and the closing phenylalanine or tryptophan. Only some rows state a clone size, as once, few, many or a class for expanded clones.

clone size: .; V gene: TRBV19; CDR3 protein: CASIGTGFLYGYTF
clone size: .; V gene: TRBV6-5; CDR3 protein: CASSYRTGSYEQYF
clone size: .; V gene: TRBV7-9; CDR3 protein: CASSKPWGGFANNEQFF
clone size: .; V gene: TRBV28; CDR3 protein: CASSLVTGAGTEAFF
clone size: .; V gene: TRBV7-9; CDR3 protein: CASSLTPSGTETQYF
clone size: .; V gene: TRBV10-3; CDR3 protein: CAIMTSGASSYNEQFF
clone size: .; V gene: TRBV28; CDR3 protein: CASSSSRGGELFF
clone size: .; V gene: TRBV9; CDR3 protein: CASSVGQGMNTEAFF
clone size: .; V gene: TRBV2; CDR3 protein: CASRGQVNTEAFF
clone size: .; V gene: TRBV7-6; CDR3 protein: CASSPRTSGTSGELFF
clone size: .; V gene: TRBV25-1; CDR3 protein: CASSERRFQETQYF
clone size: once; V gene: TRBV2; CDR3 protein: CASSEGVGLHGAFGNTIYF
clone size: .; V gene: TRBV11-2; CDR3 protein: CASSLGGSGEQYF
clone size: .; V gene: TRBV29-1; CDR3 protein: CSVGQGSYNEQFF
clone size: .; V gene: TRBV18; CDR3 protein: CASSGTSATYEQYF
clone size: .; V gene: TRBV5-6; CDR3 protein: CASSLGVGTVSSYEQYF
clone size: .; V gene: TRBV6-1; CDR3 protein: CASRGTSANQETQYF
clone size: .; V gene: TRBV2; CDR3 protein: CASSPVRSESKAFF
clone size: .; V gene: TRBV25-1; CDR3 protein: CASKTGFEKLFF
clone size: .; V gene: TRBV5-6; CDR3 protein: CASSLGTAYYNTEAFF
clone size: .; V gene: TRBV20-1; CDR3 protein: CSANRETQYF
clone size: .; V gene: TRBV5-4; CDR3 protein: CASSKGLAGFSGETQYF
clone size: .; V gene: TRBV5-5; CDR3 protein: CASNLGLAGGVRSYNEQFF
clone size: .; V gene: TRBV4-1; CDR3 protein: CASSPTEGPRTEAFF
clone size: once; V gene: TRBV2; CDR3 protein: CASSVALPRDEAFF
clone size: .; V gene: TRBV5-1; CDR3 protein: CASSLESGQGKDEQFF
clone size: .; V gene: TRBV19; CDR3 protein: CASSMVRLAGAYNEQFF
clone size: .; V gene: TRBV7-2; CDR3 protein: CASSLTAGGPNTGELFF
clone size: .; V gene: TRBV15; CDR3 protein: CATSRETSGRGDNEQFF
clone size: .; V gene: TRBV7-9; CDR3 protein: CASSPRRGQGNEKLFF
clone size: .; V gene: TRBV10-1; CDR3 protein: CASSELRSTEAFF
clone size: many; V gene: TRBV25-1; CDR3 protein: CASSEPGQGGLEAFF
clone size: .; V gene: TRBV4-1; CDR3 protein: CASSLQSRGGTRKHNYGYTF
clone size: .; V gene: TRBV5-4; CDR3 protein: CASSLGGFTDYEQYF
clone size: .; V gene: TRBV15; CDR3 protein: CATSRDGTSPGMGNTGELFF
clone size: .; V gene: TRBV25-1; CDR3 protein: CASSPGQAAGYTF
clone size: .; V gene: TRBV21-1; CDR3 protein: CASSNEDPKLPQIKYEQYF
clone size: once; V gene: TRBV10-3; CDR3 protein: CAIIFLGQGYNEQFF
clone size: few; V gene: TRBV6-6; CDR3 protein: CASSHEGDSNYGYTF
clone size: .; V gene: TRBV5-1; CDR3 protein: CASSLGQGETQYF
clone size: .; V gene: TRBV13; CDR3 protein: CASRYTGWGQGLYFYGYTF
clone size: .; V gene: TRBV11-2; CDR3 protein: CASSLVGGGVADTQYF
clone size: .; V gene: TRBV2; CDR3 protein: CASRRTGGSYEQYF
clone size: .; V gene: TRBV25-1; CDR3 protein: CASSTLSYNEQFF
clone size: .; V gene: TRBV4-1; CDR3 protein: CASSPQGIEQYF
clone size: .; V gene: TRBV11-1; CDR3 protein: CASSSGGDLAYEQYF
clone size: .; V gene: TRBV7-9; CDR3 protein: CASSYRDIEQFF
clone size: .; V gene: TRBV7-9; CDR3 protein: CASRAGTANEKLFF
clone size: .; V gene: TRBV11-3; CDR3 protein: CASSRATERGTQYF
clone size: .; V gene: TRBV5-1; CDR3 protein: CASSWRTSGAYNEQFF
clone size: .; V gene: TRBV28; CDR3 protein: CASSFPQLGQNSPLHF